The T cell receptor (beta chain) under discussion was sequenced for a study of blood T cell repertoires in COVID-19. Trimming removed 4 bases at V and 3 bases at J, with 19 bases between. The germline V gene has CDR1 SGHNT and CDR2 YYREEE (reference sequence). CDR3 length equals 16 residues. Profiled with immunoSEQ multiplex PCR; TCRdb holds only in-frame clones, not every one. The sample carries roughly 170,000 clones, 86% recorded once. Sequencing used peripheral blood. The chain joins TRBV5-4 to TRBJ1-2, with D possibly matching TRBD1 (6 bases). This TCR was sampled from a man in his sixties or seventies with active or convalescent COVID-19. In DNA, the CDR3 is TGTGCCAGCAGCCCCCCACAGGGCGGGTTGGACTATGGCTACACCTTC. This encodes CASSPPQGGLDYGYTF.